A selection of T cell receptor beta chains follows, all from one sample in a study of blood T cell repertoires in COVID-19. Profiling relied on immunoSEQ multiplex PCR, and the TCRdb table lists in-frame clones only, not all of them. This table has fewer than 350,000 clones, 88% appearing once. The specimen sequenced was peripheral blood. The receptors here all came from a man younger than 35 with active or convalescent COVID-19. CDR3s include the opening cysteine and the closing phenylalanine or tryptophan. Fields, in order: CDR3 length, J gene, V gene, D gene, clone size, CDR3 DNA, CDR3 protein. The D gene is left open where the match is weak. Expanded clones get a size class; other rows say once, few or many, or leave the size out.

len: 12; j_gene: TRBJ1-1; v_gene: TRBV6-6; d_gene: TRBD1; abundance: .; CDR3nt: TGTGCCAGCAGACAGGGGTACACTGAAGCTTTCTTT; CDR3aa: CASRQGYTEAFF
len: 17; j_gene: TRBJ2-2; v_gene: TRBV5-5; d_gene: TRBD1; abundance: .; CDR3nt: TGTGCCAGCAGCTTCAAGAGGACAGGGGGCTTCACCGGGGAGCTGTTTTTT; CDR3aa: CASSFKRTGGFTGELFF
len: 16; j_gene: TRBJ2-7; v_gene: TRBV4-1; d_gene: TRBD1; abundance: .; CDR3nt: TGCGCCAGCAGCCAAGCCCCTACGACAGGGACCTACGAGCAGTACTTC; CDR3aa: CASSQAPTTGTYEQYF
len: 14; j_gene: TRBJ2-2; v_gene: TRBV3-1/TRBV3-2; d_gene: .; abundance: .; CDR3nt: TGTGCCAGCAGCCACCGGGCGAACACCGGGGAGCTGTTTTTT; CDR3aa: CASSHRANTGELFF
len: 12; j_gene: TRBJ1-1; v_gene: TRBV29-1; d_gene: .; abundance: .; CDR3nt: TGCAGCGTTGAAGATCGGGAAGCTGAAGCTTTCTTT; CDR3aa: CSVEDREAEAFF
len: 11; j_gene: TRBJ1-6; v_gene: TRBV21-1; d_gene: .; abundance: .; CDR3nt: TGTGCCGGAGACCCGATCTCACCCCTCCACTTT; CDR3aa: CAGDPISPLHF
len: 14; j_gene: TRBJ1-5; v_gene: TRBV14; d_gene: .; abundance: .; CDR3nt: TGTGCCAGCAGCCCGACAGGTAGCAATCAGCCCCAGCATTTT; CDR3aa: CASSPTGSNQPQHF
len: 17; j_gene: TRBJ2-3; v_gene: TRBV4-2; d_gene: TRBD2; abundance: .; CDR3nt: TGTGCCAGCAGCCTCATGGGCACTAGCGGGGTCCCAGATACGCAGTATTTT; CDR3aa: CASSLMGTSGVPDTQYF
len: 14; j_gene: TRBJ1-2; v_gene: TRBV2; d_gene: TRBD1; abundance: .; CDR3nt: TGTGCCAGCAGGGGACAGGGTTTTGGCTATGGCTACACCTTC; CDR3aa: CASRGQGFGYGYTF
len: 12; j_gene: TRBJ2-5; v_gene: TRBV12-3/TRBV12-4; d_gene: .; abundance: .; CDR3nt: TGTGCCAGCAAGGGGGAACAAGAGACCCAGTACTTC; CDR3aa: CASKGEQETQYF
len: 14; j_gene: TRBJ2-2; v_gene: TRBV3-1/TRBV3-2; d_gene: .; abundance: .; CDR3nt: TGTGCCAGCAGCCGCTTACAGGTTTCCGGGGAGCTGTTTTTT; CDR3aa: CASSRLQVSGELFF
len: 16; j_gene: TRBJ2-7; v_gene: TRBV4-1; d_gene: TRBD2; abundance: .; CDR3nt: TGCGCCAGCAGCCAAGAAGTTCAGGCGGGGGGGCCAAAGCAGTACTTC; CDR3aa: CASSQEVQAGGPKQYF
len: 17; j_gene: TRBJ2-5; v_gene: TRBV5-6; d_gene: .; abundance: .; CDR3nt: TGTGCCAGCAGCTGGGGGCCCAGGACGGGCAGGGGAGAGACCCAGTACTTC; CDR3aa: CASSWGPRTGRGETQYF
len: 13; j_gene: TRBJ2-5; v_gene: TRBV6-5; d_gene: TRBD2; abundance: once; CDR3nt: TGTGCCAGCAGCGGGGGGGCCGAAGAGACCCAGTACTTC; CDR3aa: CASSGGAEETQYF
len: 17; j_gene: TRBJ1-1; v_gene: TRBV7-9; d_gene: .; abundance: .; CDR3nt: TGTGCCAGCAGCCGACAGCCACTTTTGCCCGAGATCGCTGAAGCTTTCTTT; CDR3aa: CASSRQPLLPEIAEAFF
len: 15; j_gene: TRBJ2-7; v_gene: TRBV11-2; d_gene: .; abundance: .; CDR3nt: TGTGCCAGCAGCCCCGGCGGTTTCCGATCCTACGAGCAGTACTTC; CDR3aa: CASSPGGFRSYEQYF
len: 16; j_gene: TRBJ2-1; v_gene: TRBV4-2; d_gene: TRBD2; abundance: .; CDR3nt: TGTGCCAGCAGCCAGCTACTAGCGGGGGGCGGGAATGAGCAGTTCTTC; CDR3aa: CASSQLLAGGGNEQFF
len: 13; j_gene: TRBJ1-1; v_gene: TRBV5-8; d_gene: .; abundance: .; CDR3nt: TGTGCCAGCAGACAAGAATTGAACACTGAAGCTTTCTTT; CDR3aa: CASRQELNTEAFF
len: 14; j_gene: TRBJ2-1; v_gene: TRBV2; d_gene: TRBD1; abundance: .; CDR3nt: TGTGCCAGCAAAGGGGCAGGGACAGGTGTAGAGCAGTTCTTC; CDR3aa: CASKGAGTGVEQFF
len: 16; j_gene: TRBJ1-4; v_gene: TRBV5-4; d_gene: TRBD1; abundance: .; CDR3nt: TGTGCCAGCAGCGTGTCGACAGGGTGGCGAGGCGAAAAACTGTTTTTT; CDR3aa: CASSVSTGWRGEKLFF